This TCR beta chain was identified in a study of T cell responses to AZD1222 COVID-19 vaccine (dated by TCRdb to the early 2020s). At the level of the whole study: AZD1222 recipients given second doses at about 4 weeks or at about 12 weeks were pooled, since spike-specific TCR depth and breadth were not found to differ between the two schedules. TCR sequencing was performed for 230 to 250 trial participants, of whom about 200 were given two doses of AZD1222 and approximately 26 were given two doses of MenACWY control vaccine. Trial participants were enrolled by age into subgroups of 18-55, 56-69 and 70-plus years, and roughly 160, 29 and 62 TCR-sequenced participants, respectively, were included in these subgroups.

The CDR3 regions of human TCRbeta chains were analyzed by immunosequencing. As for the original processing: Repertoire TCRs were checked for matches against a reference library of SARS-CoV-2-specific TCRs that had been generated using the MIRA antigen-specificity platform. Breadth was defined as the fraction of unique TCRs that were SARS-CoV-2-associated, and depth was defined as the fraction of total T cells that were SARS-CoV-2-associated. Using the MIRA data, each spike-specific TCR was assigned both to the spike region to which the TCR was reactive and to a CD4 or CD8 class. Log10-transformed breadth and depth values were compared by one-way ANOVA with Sidak's multiple comparisons tests. The table was pulled from immuneACCESS by TCRdb, which kept in-frame rearrangements only. Such tables lose some clones; where checked, under half of the loss comes from unresolved V genes, and the rest has no known cause. The DNA was the basis for D and trimming; V, J and clone size are from that table. Here the sample has roughly 100,000 clones; roughly 84% occur a single time. The biggest ten clones account for over 15% of the sample.

This clone registers as large (0.1 to 1%) within its sample. What this receptor recognizes is not known. The sample holds no much larger clone one base away, and base qualities are not on file. V and J are truncated by 1 base and 4 bases respectively, leaving an intervening sequence of 10 bases. Taken from cysteine to phenylalanine, the CDR3 has 14 residues. CDR3 DNA only is kept here, 42 bases in frame from base 1. CDR1 and CDR2 were assigned from the germline V gene as LGHNA and YSLEER. On the study overall, not on this receptor specifically: The vaccine-associated CD4 TCRs covered the entire spike protein, and the dominant responses fell in regions 160-218 and 743-854. After two AZD1222 doses, spike-specific TCR breadth and depth were significantly higher than at day 0 and than in MenACWY recipients. Reportedly, close to half of the unique spike-specific TCRs recognized epitopes lying outside the regions that are mutated in the B.1.351 and B.1.1.7 variants. In the small 56-69-year group, the increase in depth fell short of significance, most likely because of low power. Participants were mostly white British and included more females than males, and it was suggested by the authors that clonal diversity may have been underestimated. Conclusions about previously exposed vaccinees are limited, since just 6 or 7 AZD1222 recipients were seropositive for SARS-CoV-2 at baseline. Because no day 14 peak-response samples were available, repertoires were characterized only after the peak T cell response.

Per the publication, the time point label means: baseline before first vaccination. Vaccinee samples were obtained from the UK trials COV001 and COV002, which included a single-blind randomized controlled phase 2/3 trial of AZD1222 (ChAdOx1 nCoV-19) in healthy adults. For TCRbeta chain sequencing, PBMC samples from trial participants were taken at day 0 and at day 28 after the second dose. The TCR originated in an adult in good health. The chain is encoded by TRBV4-3 joined to TRBJ2-5, with the D segment possibly TRBD1 or TRBD2, each aligning over 5 bases. The material was peripheral blood, obtained on day 0 of AZD1222 vaccination. The DNA sequence reads TGCGCCAGCAGCCAAGGGGGGTTTGGAGAGACCCAGTACTTC. It encodes CASSQGGFGETQYF.